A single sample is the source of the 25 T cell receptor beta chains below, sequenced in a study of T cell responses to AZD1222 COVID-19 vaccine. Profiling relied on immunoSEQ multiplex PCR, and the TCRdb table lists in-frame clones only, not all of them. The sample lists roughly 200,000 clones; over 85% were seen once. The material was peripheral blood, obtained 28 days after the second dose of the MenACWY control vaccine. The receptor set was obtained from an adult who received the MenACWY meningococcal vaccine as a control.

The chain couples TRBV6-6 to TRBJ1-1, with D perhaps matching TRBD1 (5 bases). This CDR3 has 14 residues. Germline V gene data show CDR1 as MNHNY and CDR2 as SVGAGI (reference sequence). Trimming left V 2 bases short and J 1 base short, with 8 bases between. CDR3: CASSYEGRNTEAFF. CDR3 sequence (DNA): TGTGCCAGCAGTTACGAGGGGCGGAACACTGAAGCTTTCTTT.

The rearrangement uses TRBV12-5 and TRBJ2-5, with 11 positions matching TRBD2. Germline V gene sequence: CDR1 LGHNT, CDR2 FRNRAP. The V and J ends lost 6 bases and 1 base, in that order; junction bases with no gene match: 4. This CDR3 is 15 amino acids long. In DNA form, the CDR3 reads TGTGCTAGTGGGCCGGGACTAGCGGTCCAAGAGACCCAGTACTTC. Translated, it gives CASGPGLAVQETQYF. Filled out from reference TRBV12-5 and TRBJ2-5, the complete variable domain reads DARVTQTPRHKVTEMGQEVTMRCQPILGHNTVFWYRQTMMQGLELLAYFRNRAPLDDSGMPKDRFSAEMPDATLATLKIQPSEPRDSAVYFCASGPGLAVQETQYFGPGTRLLVL.

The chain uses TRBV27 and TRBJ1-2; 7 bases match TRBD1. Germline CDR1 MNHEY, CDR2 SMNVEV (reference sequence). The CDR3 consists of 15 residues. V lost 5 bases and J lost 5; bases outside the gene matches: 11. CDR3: CASSQLSGGGYGYTF. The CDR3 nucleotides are TGTGCCAGCAGTCAACTGTCAGGGGGGGGTTATGGCTACACCTTC.

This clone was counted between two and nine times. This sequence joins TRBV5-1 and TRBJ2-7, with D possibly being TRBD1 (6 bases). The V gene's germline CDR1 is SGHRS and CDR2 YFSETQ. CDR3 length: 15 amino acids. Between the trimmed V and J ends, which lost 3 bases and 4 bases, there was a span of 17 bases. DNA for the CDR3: TGCGCCAGCAGCTCGAGCTCCCTAGGGGGTTACGAGCAGTACTTC. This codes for CASSSSSLGGYEQYF. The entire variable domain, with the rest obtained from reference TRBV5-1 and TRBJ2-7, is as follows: KAGVTQTPRYLIKTRGQQVTLSCSPISGHRSVSWYQQTPGQGLQFLFEYFSETQRNKGNFPGRFSGRQFSNSRSEMNVSTLELGDSALYLCASSSSSLGGYEQYFGPGTRLTVT.

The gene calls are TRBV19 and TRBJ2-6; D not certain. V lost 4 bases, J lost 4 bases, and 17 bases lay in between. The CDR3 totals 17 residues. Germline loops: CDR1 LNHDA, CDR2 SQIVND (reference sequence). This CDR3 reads CASSKGYPGSGANVLTF. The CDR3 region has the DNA TGTGCCAGTAGTAAAGGTTATCCCGGGTCGGGGGCCAACGTCCTGACTTTC.

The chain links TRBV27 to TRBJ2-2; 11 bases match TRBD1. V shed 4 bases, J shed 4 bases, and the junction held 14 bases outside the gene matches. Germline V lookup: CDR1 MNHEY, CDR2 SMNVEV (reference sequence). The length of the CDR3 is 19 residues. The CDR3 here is CASSSLTIGQGAGTGELFF. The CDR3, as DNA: TGTGCCAGCAGTTCACTAACCATCGGACAGGGGGCGGGCACCGGGGAGCTGTTTTTT.

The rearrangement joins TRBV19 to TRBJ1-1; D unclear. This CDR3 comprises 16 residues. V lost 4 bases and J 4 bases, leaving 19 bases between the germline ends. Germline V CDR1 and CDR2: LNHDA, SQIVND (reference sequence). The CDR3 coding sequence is TGTGCCAGTAGTAACCCGACTCGGGGATGGGGCACTGAAGCTTTCTTT. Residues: CASSNPTRGWGTEAFF.

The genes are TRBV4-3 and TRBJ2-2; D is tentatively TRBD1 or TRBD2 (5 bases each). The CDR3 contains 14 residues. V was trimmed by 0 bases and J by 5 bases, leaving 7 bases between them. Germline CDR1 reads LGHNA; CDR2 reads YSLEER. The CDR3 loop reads CASSQEGRTGELFF. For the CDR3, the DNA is TGCGCCAGCAGCCAAGAGGGACGGACCGGGGAGCTGTTTTTT.

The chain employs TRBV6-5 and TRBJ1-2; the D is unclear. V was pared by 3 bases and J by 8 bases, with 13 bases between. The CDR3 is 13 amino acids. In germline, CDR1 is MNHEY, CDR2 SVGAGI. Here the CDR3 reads CASSYNPGRGYTF. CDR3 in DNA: TGTGCCAGCAGTTATAACCCCGGGCGGGGCTACACCTTC.

The chain's CDR3 is CASSVEGIQDEQYF. CDR3 DNA: TGTGCCAGCAGCGTAGAGGGGATCCAAGACGAGCAGTACTTC. The V call is TRBV9, the J call TRBJ2-7, with D perhaps TRBD1 (5 bases). The CDR3 covers 14 residues. Trimming shortened V by 0 bases and J by 5 bases, and 12 bases separated the two germline ends. CDR1 and CDR2 from the germline V gene are SGDLS and YYNGEE.

CDR3 DNA sequence: TGCGCCAGCAGCCAGGGGGGACGCGACAACTATGGCTACACCTTC. Its protein product is CASSQGGRDNYGYTF. The V call is TRBV4-3, the J call TRBJ1-2; a possible D gene is TRBD1 (5 bases). This CDR3 is 15 amino acids long. CDR1 is LGHNA, CDR2 YSLEER, per germline. Trimming stripped 3 bases from V and 2 bases from J, with 13 bases between.

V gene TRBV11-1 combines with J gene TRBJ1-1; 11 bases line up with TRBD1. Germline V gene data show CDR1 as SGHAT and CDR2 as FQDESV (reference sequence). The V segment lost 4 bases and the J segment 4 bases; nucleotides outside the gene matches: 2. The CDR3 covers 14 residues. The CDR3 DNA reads TGTGCCAGCAGCTCAGGACAGGGGGCCACTGAAGCTTTCTTT. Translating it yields CASSSGQGATEAFF.

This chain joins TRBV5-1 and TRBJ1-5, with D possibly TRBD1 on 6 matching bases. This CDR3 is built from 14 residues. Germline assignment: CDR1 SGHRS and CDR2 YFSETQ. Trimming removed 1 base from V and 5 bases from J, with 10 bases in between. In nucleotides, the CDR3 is TGCGCCAGCAGCTTGACAGGGAAAGATCAGCCCCAGCATTTT. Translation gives CASSLTGKDQPQHF.

The CDR3 DNA sequence: TGTGCCAGCAGCCCCCCTCGGGGGGGCCCGAACACTGAAGCTTTCTTT. This translates into CASSPPRGGPNTEAFF. The chain has TRBV13 and TRBJ1-1; weak D call: TRBD1 (6 bases). The germline gives CDR1 PRHDT, CDR2 FYEKMQ (reference sequence). This CDR3 comprises 16 residues. The V and J ends lost 5 bases and 1 base respectively, with 17 bases between them.

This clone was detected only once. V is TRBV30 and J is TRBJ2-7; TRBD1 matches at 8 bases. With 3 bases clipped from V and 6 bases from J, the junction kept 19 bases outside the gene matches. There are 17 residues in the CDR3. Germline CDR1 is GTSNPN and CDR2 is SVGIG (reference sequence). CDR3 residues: CAWSRQKSAGQVIEQYF. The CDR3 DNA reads TGTGCCTGGAGCCGACAAAAAAGTGCGGGACAGGTAATCGAGCAGTACTTC.

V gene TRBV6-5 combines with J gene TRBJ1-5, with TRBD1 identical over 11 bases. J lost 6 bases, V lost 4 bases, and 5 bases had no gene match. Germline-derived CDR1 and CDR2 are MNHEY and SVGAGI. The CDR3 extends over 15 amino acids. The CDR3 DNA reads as TGTGCCAGCAGTTCCGGGACAGGGGGGTCTCAGCCCCAGCATTTT. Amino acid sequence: CASSSGTGGSQPQHF.

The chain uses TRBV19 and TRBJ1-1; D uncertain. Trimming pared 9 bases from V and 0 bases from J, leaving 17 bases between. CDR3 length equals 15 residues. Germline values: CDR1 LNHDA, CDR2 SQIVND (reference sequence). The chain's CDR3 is CASRSGGRLNTEAFF. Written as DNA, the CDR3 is TGTGCCAGCCGAAGCGGCGGCAGACTGAACACTGAAGCTTTCTTT.

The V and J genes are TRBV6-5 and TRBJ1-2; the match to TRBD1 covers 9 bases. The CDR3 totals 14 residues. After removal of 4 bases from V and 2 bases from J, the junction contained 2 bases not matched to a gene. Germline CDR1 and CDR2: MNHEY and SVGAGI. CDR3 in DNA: TGTGCCAGCAGTTGGGACAGGGTAAACTATGGCTACACCTTC. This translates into CASSWDRVNYGYTF.

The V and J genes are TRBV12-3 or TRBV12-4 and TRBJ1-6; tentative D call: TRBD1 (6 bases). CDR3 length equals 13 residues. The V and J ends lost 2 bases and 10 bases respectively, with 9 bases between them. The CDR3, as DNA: TGTGCCAGCAGTTTACAGGGGCGATCACCCCTCCACTTT. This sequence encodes CASSLQGRSPLHF.

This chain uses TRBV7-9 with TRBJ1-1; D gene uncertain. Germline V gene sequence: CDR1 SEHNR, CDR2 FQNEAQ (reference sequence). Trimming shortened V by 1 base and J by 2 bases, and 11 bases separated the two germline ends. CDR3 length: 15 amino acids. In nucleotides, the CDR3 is TGTGCCAGCAGCTTAGGTGGCGGCTTAAACACTGAAGCTTTCTTT. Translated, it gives CASSLGGGLNTEAFF.

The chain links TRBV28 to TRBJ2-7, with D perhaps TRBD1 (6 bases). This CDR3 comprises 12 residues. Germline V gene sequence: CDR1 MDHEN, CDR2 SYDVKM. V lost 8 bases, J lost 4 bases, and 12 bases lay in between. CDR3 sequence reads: CASASDRYEQYF. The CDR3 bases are TGTGCCAGCGCTTCGGACAGATACGAGCAGTACTTC.

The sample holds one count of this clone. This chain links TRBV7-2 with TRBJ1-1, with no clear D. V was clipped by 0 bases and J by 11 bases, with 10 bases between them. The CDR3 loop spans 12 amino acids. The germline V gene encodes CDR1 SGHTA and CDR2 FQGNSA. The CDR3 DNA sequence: TGTGCCAGCAGCTTAGCCCCTGGGGAGGCTTTCTTT. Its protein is CASSLAPGEAFF. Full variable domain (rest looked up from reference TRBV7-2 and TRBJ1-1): GAGVSQSPSNKVTEKGKDVELRCDPISGHTALYWYRQSLGQGLEFLIYFQGNSAPDKSGLPSDRFSAERTGGSVSTLTIQRTQQEDSAVYLCASSLAPGEAFFGQGTRLTVV.

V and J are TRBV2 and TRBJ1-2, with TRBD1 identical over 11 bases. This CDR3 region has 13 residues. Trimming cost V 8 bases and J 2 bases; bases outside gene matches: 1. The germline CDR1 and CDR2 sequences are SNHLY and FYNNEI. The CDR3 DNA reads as TGTGCCAGCGGACAGGGGGCGAACTATGGCTACACCTTC. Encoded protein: CASGQGANYGYTF. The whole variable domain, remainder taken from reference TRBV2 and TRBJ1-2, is EPEVTQTPSHQVTQMGQEVILRCVPISNHLYFYWYRQILGQKVEFLVSFYNNEISEKSEIFDDQFSVERPDGSNFTLKIRSTKLEDSAMYFCASGQGANYGYTFGSGTRLTVV.

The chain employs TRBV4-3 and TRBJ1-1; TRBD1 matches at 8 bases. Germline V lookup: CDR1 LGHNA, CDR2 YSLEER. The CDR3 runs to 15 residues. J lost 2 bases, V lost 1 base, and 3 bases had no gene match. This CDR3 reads CASSQGGTGNTEAFF. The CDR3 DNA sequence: TGCGCCAGCAGCCAAGGAGGGACAGGCAACACTGAAGCTTTCTTT.

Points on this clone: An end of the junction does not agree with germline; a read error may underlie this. In DNA form, the CDR3 reads TGTACCTGGTCCGGAAGACGACAGGGGGGAGGTCGGAACACTGAAGCTTTCTTT. Translated, it gives CTWSGRRQGGGRNTEAFF. The chain carries TRBV30 and TRBJ1-1, with 9 bases that match TRBD1. The CDR3 runs 18 residues. Germline-derived CDR1 and CDR2 are GTSNPN and SVGIG (reference sequence). The whole variable domain, filled in from reference TRBV30 and TRBJ1-1, reads SQTIHQWPATLVQPVGSPLSLECTVEGTSNPNLYWYRQAAGRGLQLLFYSVGIGQISSEVPQNLSASRPQDRQFILSSKKLLLSDSGFYLCTWSGRRQGGGRNTEAFFGQGTRLTVV.